Following are 23 T cell receptor beta chains from one sample sequenced in a study of follicular helper T cells after annual influenza vaccination (dated by TCRdb to the late 2010s). Per the publication, the time point label means: 2015-2016 season, pre-vaccination. The library came from the immunoSEQ multiplex PCR assay. TCRdb took this table from immuneACCESS and kept in-frame rearrangements with V and J called. Such tables lack part of the clones; where checked against another copy, unresolved V genes explain under half of the gap, and the rest is unexplained. A total of under 15,000 clones appear in this sample, 78% of them only once. Jointly, the top ten make up about 0.42% of the sample. The sample here was CXCR5- memory CD4+ T cells sorted from blood, taken on the day of influenza vaccination. Per the publication, the cell subset or site label means: CXCR5- memory CD4 T cells. These receptor sequences come from an adult who received the influenza vaccine.

J is TRBJ2-5 and V is TRBV15, with a tentative D call TRBD1 (6 bases). The V gene lost 9 bases and the J gene lost 2 bases, with 13 bases spanning the gap. Germline V CDR1 and CDR2: LNHNV, YYDKDF (reference sequence). The CDR3 is 13 residues long. The CDR3 loop is CATRQGLQETQYF. In DNA form, the CDR3 reads TGTGCCACAAGGCAGGGGTTACAAGAGACCCAGTACTTC.

This sequence joins TRBV28 and TRBJ2-7; 8 bases line up with TRBD1. The V and J ends lost 4 bases and 5 bases, in that order; junction bases with no gene match: 4. Germline V lookup: CDR1 MDHEN, CDR2 SYDVKM. CDR3 length equals 13 residues. CDR3 sequence reads: CASSYQGANEQYF. The CDR3 region has the DNA TGTGCCAGCAGTTACCAGGGGGCCAACGAGCAGTACTTC.

This chain connects TRBV5-6 to TRBJ1-2; no firm D call. The CDR3 is made up of 15 amino acids. V dropped 4 bases and J dropped 2 bases, with 15 bases sitting between them. CDR1 and CDR2 from the germline V gene are SGHDT and YYEEEE. The CDR3 spells CASSQGPVGNYGYTF. The CDR3 region has the DNA TGTGCCAGCAGCCAAGGCCCGGTCGGAAACTATGGCTACACCTTC.

A single count supports this clone. V usage is TRBV18 and J usage is TRBJ2-3, with D possibly being TRBD2 (6 bases). CDR1 is KGHSH, CDR2 LQKENI, per germline. V gave up 6 bases and J gave up 1 base, with 14 bases separating them. The CDR3 covers 15 residues. The CDR3 DNA sequence: TGTGCCAGCTCCCCTACTTCTAGCGGCACAGATACGCAGTATTTT. As protein: CASSPTSSGTDTQYF.

V and J are TRBV2 and TRBJ2-7; perhaps TRBD1 as D (5 bases). Germline-derived CDR1 and CDR2 are SNHLY and FYNNEI. V was trimmed by 4 bases and J by 6 bases, leaving 13 bases between them. CDR3 length equals 13 residues. DNA for the CDR3: TGTGCCAGCAGTGTCCTGGATCAGGGCGAGCAGTACTTC. Amino acid sequence: CASSVLDQGEQYF.

The chain is built from TRBV2 and TRBJ1-3; tentatively, D is TRBD1 (5 bases). This CDR3 has 14 amino acids. V was shortened by 7 bases and J by 1 base, with 11 bases between the two germline ends. Germline V gene data show CDR1 as SNHLY and CDR2 as FYNNEI. The CDR3 loop reads CASNRIISGNTIYF. CDR3 nucleotides: TGTGCCAGCAACAGGATAATTTCTGGAAACACCATATATTTT.

This clone was seen once. In nucleotides, the CDR3 is TGTGCCAGCTCACCACCGCAGGGGCTAGGCTATGGCTACACCTTC. Protein sequence: CASSPPQGLGYGYTF. The rearrangement links TRBV18 to TRBJ1-2; D perhaps matches TRBD1 (6 bases). Per germline, CDR1 KGHSH and CDR2 LQKENI. V was pared by 0 bases and J by 4 bases, with 12 bases between. This CDR3 is 15 amino acids long.

This clone occurred a few times. The chain recombines TRBV29-1 with TRBJ2-3, with D hard to call. CDR1 SQVTM and CDR2 ANQGSEA come from the germline V gene. The CDR3 covers 14 residues. V gave up 7 bases and J gave up 5 bases, with 19 bases separating them. The CDR3 reads CSEGNGLTGDTQYF. CDR3 DNA sequence: TGCAGCGAAGGTAACGGGTTAACCGGAGATACGCAGTATTTT.

The chain combines TRBV7-2 with TRBJ1-6; D perhaps matches TRBD1 (5 bases). Germline CDR1 reads SGHTA; CDR2 reads FQGNSA. The CDR3 has 16 residues. The V end was cut by 6 bases, the J end by 8 bases, with 20 bases between. The CDR3 spells CASREKFRVGDSPLHF. The DNA for the CDR3 is TGTGCCAGCAGAGAAAAGTTCAGGGTAGGAGATTCACCCCTCCACTTT.

The chain combines TRBV2 with TRBJ2-5, with D possibly being TRBD2 (6 bases). Germline CDR1 reads SNHLY; CDR2 reads FYNNEI. V lost 0 bases to trimming and J lost 5 bases, with 10 bases between them. The CDR3 is 14 residues long. The CDR3 spells CASSEALGGETQYF. Written as DNA, the CDR3 is TGTGCCAGCAGTGAAGCGCTTGGGGGGGAGACCCAGTACTTC.

The chain uses TRBV7-2 and TRBJ2-3, with D unclear. CDR1 is SGHTA, CDR2 FQGNSA, per germline. CDR3 size: 15 residues. V was shortened by 1 base and J by 1 base, with 9 bases between the two germline ends. CDR3 in DNA: TGTGCCAGCAGCTTAGAGCCAGTCGGCACAGATACGCAGTATTTT. This encodes CASSLEPVGTDTQYF.

The chain links TRBV5-6 to TRBJ2-2; a possible D gene is TRBD1 (6 bases). This CDR3 region has 14 residues. CDR1 SGHDT and CDR2 YYEEEE come from the germline V gene. Trimming cost V 2 bases and J 4 bases, with 9 bases left between them. CDR3 region: CASSLRGGTGELFF. The DNA of the CDR3 is TGTGCCAGCAGCTTACGAGGGGGCACCGGGGAGCTGTTTTTT. The full variable domain, its missing parts supplied by reference TRBV5-6 and TRBJ2-2, is DAGVTQSPTHLIKTRGQQVTLRCSPKSGHDTVSWYQQALGQGPQFIFQYYEEEERQRGNFPDRFSGHQFPNYSSELNVNALLLGDSALYLCASSLRGGTGELFFGEGSRLTVL.

This clone was seen only a few times. The chain is built from TRBV2 and TRBJ2-7; D remains ambiguous. The CDR3 extends over 15 amino acids. CDR1 and CDR2 (germline): SNHLY, FYNNEI. Trimming left V 3 bases short and J 3 bases short, with 15 bases between. CDR3 residues: CASSDAGNPSYEQYF. DNA for the CDR3: TGTGCCAGCAGTGACGCCGGTAATCCAAGCTACGAGCAGTACTTC.

The CDR3 bases are TGTGCCAGCAGTGGACTTTACCCCGGGACAGGGAACTATGGCTACACCTTC. Protein: CASSGLYPGTGNYGYTF. V and J are TRBV6-1 and TRBJ1-2; 9 positions match TRBD1. V dropped 4 bases and J dropped 2; count of bases not matched to a gene: 11. The CDR3 length is 17 residues. Germline V lookup: CDR1 MNHNS, CDR2 SASEGT.

The chain joins TRBV10-3 to TRBJ1-2; D is perhaps TRBD1 (6 bases). The V end was cut by 3 bases, the J end by 3 bases, with 14 bases between. Germline CDR1 and CDR2: ENHRY and SYGVKD. This CDR3 contains 15 residues. Here the CDR3 reads CAISDPDSAHYGYTF. The CDR3 DNA sequence: TGTGCCATCAGTGATCCGGACAGTGCCCACTATGGCTACACCTTC.

This chain links TRBV30 with TRBJ2-6; TRBD2 aligns across 9 bases. There are 18 residues in the CDR3. The V gene's germline CDR1 is GTSNPN and CDR2 SVGIG (reference sequence). Trimming at V came to 0 bases and at J to 2 bases, leaving 8 bases not matched to a gene. CDR3 protein: CAWSVSRTSVTGANVLTF. In nucleotides, the CDR3 is TGTGCCTGGAGTGTAAGTCGGACTAGCGTTACTGGGGCCAACGTCCTGACTTTC.

The CDR3, as DNA: TGTGCCAGCAGTGAAGGGAACTCTGGAAACACCATATATTTT. Its protein product is CASSEGNSGNTIYF. V usage is TRBV6-1 and J usage is TRBJ1-3; D unresolved. This CDR3 contains 14 residues. The V and J ends lost 1 base and 0 bases respectively, with 4 bases between them. The V gene's germline CDR1 is MNHNS and CDR2 SASEGT.

The gene calls are TRBV28 and TRBJ1-1, with 7 bases lining up with TRBD1. The CDR3 sequence is 16 residues long. Germline V gives CDR1 MDHEN, CDR2 SYDVKM. With V trimmed by 6 bases and J by 8 bases, 18 bases remained unmatched. The CDR3 DNA is TGTGCCAGCAGCAGACAGGGAGCGGGGTTCTCTCCGGAAGCTTTCTTT. Amino acid sequence: CASSRQGAGFSPEAFF.

The chain employs TRBV2 and TRBJ1-3; D is possibly TRBD1 (5 bases). In germline, CDR1 is SNHLY, CDR2 FYNNEI. This CDR3 is built from 12 residues. With 3 bases removed from V and 10 bases from J, the gap between germline ends came to 10 bases. The CDR3 is CASSDQGYTIYF. The CDR3 DNA reads as TGTGCCAGCAGTGACCAGGGATATACCATATATTTT.

The rearrangement joins TRBV4-1 to TRBJ2-2; 8 nucleotides match TRBD1. J gave up 5 bases and V 5 bases, and 10 bases lay outside the gene matches. Germline V gene data show CDR1 as MGHRA and CDR2 as YSYEKL. This CDR3 comprises 16 residues. The DNA for the CDR3 is TGCGCCAGCAGCACAATAGGACAGGGAGATACCGGGGAGCTGTTTTTT. Protein sequence: CASSTIGQGDTGELFF.

The chain has TRBV5-1 and TRBJ2-5, with 10 bases that match TRBD2. V shed 0 bases, J shed 3 bases, and the junction held 2 bases outside the gene matches. Germline V gene lookup returns CDR1 SGHRS and CDR2 YFSETQ. The CDR3 is 15 residues long. CDR3 loop: CASSLAGTSEETQYF. The CDR3 DNA reads as TGCGCCAGCAGCTTGGCCGGGACTAGCGAAGAGACCCAGTACTTC.

The rearrangement links TRBV19 to TRBJ2-1; D is perhaps TRBD2 (6 bases). Trimming took 2 bases from V and 2 from J, leaving 7 bases between them. Germline CDR1 and CDR2: LNHDA and SQIVND (reference sequence). The CDR3 extends over 14 amino acids. Here the CDR3 reads CASSISGAYNEQFF. CDR3 nucleotide sequence: TGTGCCAGTAGTATATCGGGGGCCTACAATGAGCAGTTCTTC.

This chain uses TRBV7-2 with TRBJ2-2; possibly TRBD1 for D (6 bases). Germline CDR1 SGHTA, CDR2 FQGNSA. Trimming removed 4 bases from V and 5 bases from J, with 11 bases in between. The CDR3 loop spans 14 amino acids. The CDR3 here is CASSYTRGTGELFF. Here the CDR3 DNA reads TGTGCCAGCAGCTACACCAGGGGTACCGGGGAGCTGTTTTTT. The complete variable domain, with remaining parts taken from reference TRBV7-2 and TRBJ2-2, reads GAGVSQSPSNKVTEKGKDVELRCDPISGHTALYWYRQSLGQGLEFLIYFQGNSAPDKSGLPSDRFSAERTGGSVSTLTIQRTQQEDSAVYLCASSYTRGTGELFFGEGSRLTVL.